This T cell receptor beta chain was obtained from a study of cytomegalovirus exposure and HLA in healthy donors. CDR1 KGHSH and CDR2 LQKENI come from the germline V gene. With V trimmed by 3 bases and J by 3 bases, 5 bases remained unmatched. This CDR3 has 16 residues. Some clones are missing from TCRdb's copy, which holds only in-frame ones; the method was immunoSEQ multiplex PCR. In the table there are approximately 230,000 clones, about 88% of which are singletons. Sequencing was carried out using PBMCs. The clonotype originates from a man younger than 35 in good health and CMV-seropositive. This chain connects TRBV18 to TRBJ2-3; 11 positions match TRBD1. This CDR3 is CASSPRTGGATDTQYF. CDR3 bases: TGTGCCAGCTCACCGAGGACAGGGGGCGCGACAGATACGCAGTATTTT.